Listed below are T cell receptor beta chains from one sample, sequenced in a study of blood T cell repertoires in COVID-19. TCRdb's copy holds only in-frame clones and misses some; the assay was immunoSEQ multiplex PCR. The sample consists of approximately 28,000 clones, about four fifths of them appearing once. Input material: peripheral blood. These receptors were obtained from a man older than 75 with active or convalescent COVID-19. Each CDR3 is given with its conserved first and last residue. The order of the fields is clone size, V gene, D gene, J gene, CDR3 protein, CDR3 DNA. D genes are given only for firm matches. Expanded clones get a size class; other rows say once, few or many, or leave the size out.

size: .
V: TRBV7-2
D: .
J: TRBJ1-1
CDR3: CASSPLWSGARAEAFF
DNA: TGTGCCAGCAGCCCCCTCTGGTCTGGAGCGAGAGCTGAAGCTTTCTTT

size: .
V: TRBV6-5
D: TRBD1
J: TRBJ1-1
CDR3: CASTLTGVNTEAFF
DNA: TGTGCCAGCACCCTCACAGGGGTGAACACTGAAGCTTTCTTT

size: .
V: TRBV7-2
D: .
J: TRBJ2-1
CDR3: CASSSGADRRSNEQFF
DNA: TGTGCCAGCAGCTCTGGGGCCGACAGGAGATCGAATGAGCAGTTCTTC

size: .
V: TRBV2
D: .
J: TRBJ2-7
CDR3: CASSDRGEQYF
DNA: TGTGCCAGCAGTGATCGGGGGGAGCAGTACTTC

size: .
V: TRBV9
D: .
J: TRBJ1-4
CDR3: CASSVAGASNEKLFF
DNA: TGTGCCAGCAGCGTAGCAGGGGCCTCTAATGAAAAACTGTTTTTT

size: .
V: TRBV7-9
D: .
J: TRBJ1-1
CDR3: CASSRNRDGEAFF
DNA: TGTGCCAGCAGCAGGAACAGGGATGGTGAAGCTTTCTTT

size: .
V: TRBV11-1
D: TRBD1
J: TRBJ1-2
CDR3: CASSPRTGGNGGYTF
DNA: TGTGCCAGCAGCCCGAGGACAGGGGGGAACGGTGGCTACACCTTC

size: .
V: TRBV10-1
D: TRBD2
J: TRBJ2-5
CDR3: CASSDLRGETQYF
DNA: TGCGCCAGCAGTGACTTGCGGGGGGAGACCCAGTACTTC

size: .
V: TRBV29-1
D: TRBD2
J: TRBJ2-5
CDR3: CSVQAGVKETQYF
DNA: TGCAGCGTTCAAGCGGGAGTAAAAGAGACCCAGTACTTC

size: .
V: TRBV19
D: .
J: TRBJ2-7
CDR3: CASSIDRGATSEQYF
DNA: TGTGCCAGTAGTATAGATAGGGGCGCAACGAGCGAGCAGTACTTC

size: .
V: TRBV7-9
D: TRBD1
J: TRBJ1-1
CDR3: CASSLVGTGRMNTEAFF
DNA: TGTGCCAGCAGCTTAGTCGGGACAGGGCGGATGAACACTGAAGCTTTCTTT

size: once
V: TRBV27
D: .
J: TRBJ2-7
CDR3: CASSLSSGHEQYF
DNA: TGTGCCAGCAGTTTATCATCAGGTCACGAGCAGTACTTC

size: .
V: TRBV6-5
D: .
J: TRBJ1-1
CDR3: CASIPLVAEAFF
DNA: TGTGCCAGCATTCCACTGGTCGCTGAAGCTTTCTTT

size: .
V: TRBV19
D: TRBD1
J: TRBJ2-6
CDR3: CASTSTGKVSGANVLTF
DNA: TGTGCCAGTACTTCGACAGGGAAGGTGTCTGGGGCCAACGTCCTGACTTTC

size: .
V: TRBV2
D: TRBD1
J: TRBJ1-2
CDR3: CASSGGQGMGYGYTF
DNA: TGTGCCAGCAGTGGAGGACAGGGGATGGGCTATGGCTACACCTTC

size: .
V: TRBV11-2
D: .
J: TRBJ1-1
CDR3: CASKRDTEAFF
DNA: TGTGCCAGCAAAAGAGACACTGAAGCTTTCTTT

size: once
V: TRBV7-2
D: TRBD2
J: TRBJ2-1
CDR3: CASSLAWTSGNYNEQFF
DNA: TGTGCCAGCAGCTTAGCCTGGACTAGCGGGAACTACAATGAGCAGTTCTTC

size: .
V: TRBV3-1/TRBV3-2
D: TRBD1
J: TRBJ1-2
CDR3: CAAGTANYGYTF
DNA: TGTGCCGCCGGGACAGCTAACTATGGCTACACCTTC

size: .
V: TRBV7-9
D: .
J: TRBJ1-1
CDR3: CASTSLQGVRTEAFF
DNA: TGTGCCAGCACCTCTTTACAGGGAGTGAGAACTGAAGCTTTCTTT

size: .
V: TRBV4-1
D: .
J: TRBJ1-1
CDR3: CASSQESVWTEAFF
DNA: TGCGCCAGCAGCCAAGAGTCAGTTTGGACTGAAGCTTTCTTT

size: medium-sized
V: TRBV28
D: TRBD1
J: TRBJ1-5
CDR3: CASSGQGYNQPQHF
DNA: TGTGCCAGCAGCGGACAGGGGTACAATCAGCCCCAGCATTTT

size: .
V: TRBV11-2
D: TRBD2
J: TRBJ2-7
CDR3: CASSFSGGSYEQYF
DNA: TGTGCCAGCAGCTTTAGCGGGGGGTCCTACGAGCAGTACTTC

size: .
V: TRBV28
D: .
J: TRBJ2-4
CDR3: CASSLAGSAKNIQYF
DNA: TGTGCCAGCAGTTTGGCCGGGTCCGCCAAAAACATTCAGTACTTC

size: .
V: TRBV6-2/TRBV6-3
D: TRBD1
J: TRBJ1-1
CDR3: CASSYQGANTEAFF
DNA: TGTGCCAGCAGTTACCAGGGGGCGAACACTGAAGCTTTCTTT

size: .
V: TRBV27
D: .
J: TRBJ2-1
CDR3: CASSFTLAGEQFF
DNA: TGTGCCAGCAGTTTCACTCTAGCTGGTGAGCAGTTCTTC

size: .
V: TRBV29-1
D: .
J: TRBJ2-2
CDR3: CSVGEQYTGELFF
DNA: TGCAGCGTTGGAGAACAGTACACCGGGGAGCTGTTTTTT

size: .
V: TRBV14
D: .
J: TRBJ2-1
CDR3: CASSLGHNSYNEQFF
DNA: TGTGCCAGCAGCCTAGGACATAACTCCTACAATGAGCAGTTCTTC

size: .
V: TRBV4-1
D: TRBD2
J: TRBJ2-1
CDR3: CASSQVRAGGNEQFF
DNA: TGCGCCAGCAGCCAAGTGCGAGCGGGGGGAAATGAGCAGTTCTTC

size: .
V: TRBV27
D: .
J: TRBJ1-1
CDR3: CASSLPMNTEAFF
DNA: TGTGCCAGCAGTTTACCTATGAACACTGAAGCTTTCTTT

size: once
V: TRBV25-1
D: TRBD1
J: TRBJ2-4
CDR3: CASSDPRTGKNIQYF
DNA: TGTGCCAGCAGTGACCCCCGGACAGGGAAAAACATTCAGTACTTC

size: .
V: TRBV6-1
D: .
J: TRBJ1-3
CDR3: CASVEGSSGNTIYF
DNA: TGTGCCAGCGTGGAGGGAAGCTCTGGAAACACCATATATTTT

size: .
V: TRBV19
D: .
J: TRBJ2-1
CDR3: CASSPDKFRYNEQFF
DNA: TGTGCCAGTAGTCCTGACAAGTTTCGATACAATGAGCAGTTCTTC

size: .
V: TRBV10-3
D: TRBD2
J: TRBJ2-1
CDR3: CAISGASGSNEQFF
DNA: TGTGCCATCAGTGGGGCTAGCGGGAGTAATGAGCAGTTCTTC

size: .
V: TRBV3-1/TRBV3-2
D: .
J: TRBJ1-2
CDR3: CASSQERTLRGYGYTF
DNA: TGTGCCAGCAGCCAAGAGCGGACCCTGCGGGGCTATGGCTACACCTTC

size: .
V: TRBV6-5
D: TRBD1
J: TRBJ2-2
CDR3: CASSPRGQGIGELFF
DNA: TGTGCCAGCTCCCCACGGGGACAGGGTATCGGGGAGCTGTTTTTT

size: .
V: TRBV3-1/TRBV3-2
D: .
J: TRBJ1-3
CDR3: CASSQGGPNTIYF
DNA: TGTGCCAGCAGCCAAGGGGGGCCAAACACCATATATTTT

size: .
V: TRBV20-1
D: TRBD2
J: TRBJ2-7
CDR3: CSASLRAGPSYEQYF
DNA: TGCAGTGCTAGTTTGAGAGCGGGACCCTCCTACGAGCAGTACTTC

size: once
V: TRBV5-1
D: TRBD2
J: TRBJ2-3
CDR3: CASSLELAGGDTQYF
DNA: TGCGCCAGCAGCTTGGAGTTAGCGGGAGGGGATACGCAGTATTTT

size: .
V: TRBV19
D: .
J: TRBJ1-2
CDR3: CASRTEGGRSYGYTF
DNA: TGTGCCAGTAGAACGGAGGGGGGGAGAAGCTATGGCTACACCTTC

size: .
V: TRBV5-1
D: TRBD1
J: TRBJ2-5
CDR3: CASSFVQGAETQYF
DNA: TGCGCCAGCAGCTTCGTGCAGGGGGCAGAGACCCAGTACTTC

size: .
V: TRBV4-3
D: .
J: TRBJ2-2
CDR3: CASSQGLGAAAGELFF
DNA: TGCGCCAGCAGCCAAGGGTTGGGGGCAGCGGCCGGGGAGCTGTTTTTT

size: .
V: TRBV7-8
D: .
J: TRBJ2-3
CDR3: CASSFAGLLTDTQYF
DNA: TGTGCCAGCAGCTTCGCTGGACTGCTCACAGATACGCAGTATTTT

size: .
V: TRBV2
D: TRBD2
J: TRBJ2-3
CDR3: CASSGAGGPSDTQYF
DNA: TGTGCCAGCAGTGGGGCGGGAGGGCCATCAGATACGCAGTATTTT

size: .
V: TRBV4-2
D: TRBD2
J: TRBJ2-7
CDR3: CASSQRLAGGSSYEQYF
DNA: TGTGCCAGCAGCCAGCGTCTAGCGGGAGGTTCCTCCTACGAGCAGTACTTC

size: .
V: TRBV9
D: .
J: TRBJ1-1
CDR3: CASSVEQRMNTEAFF
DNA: TGTGCCAGCAGCGTAGAACAGCGGATGAACACTGAAGCTTTCTTT